A single TCR beta chain is shown here with its context. The germline CDR1 and CDR2 sequences are MRHNA and SNTAGT. Trimming left V 3 bases short and J 8 bases short, with 13 bases between. This CDR3 has 13 residues. This sample was included in a study of cytomegalovirus exposure and HLA in healthy donors. Amplification used 60 Vbeta primers and 13 Jbeta primers. TCRdb keeps only in-frame clones here, not all; method: immunoSEQ multiplex PCR. Among fewer than 120,000 clones listed, roughly 80% were seen once. This clonotype was obtained from a man under 40 in good health and CMV-seropositive. Material: PBMCs. This rearrangement joins TRBV6-4 to TRBJ1-2; tentatively, D is TRBD1 (5 bases). The CDR3 sequence is CASSESGRGGYTF. CDR3 in DNA: TGTGCCAGCAGTGAATCAGGACGGGGGGGCTACACCTTC.